Shown below are 18 T cell receptor beta chains from a single sample sequenced in a study of CD8+ T cells in alopecia areata. Extraction of RNA preceded its reverse transcription into cDNA, which served as the sequencing template. Libraries were prepared by immunoSEQ multiplex PCR; TCRdb keeps only in-frame clonotypes and omits some of them. The sample includes about 82,000 clones, approximately 50% of them seen just once. The sample was NKG2D-high CD8+ T cells sorted from blood. Every receptor here comes from a human donor with alopecia areata.

This clone was counted only a few times. The chain is built from TRBV28 and TRBJ2-7; a weak D match, TRBD1 (5 bases). V was trimmed by 6 bases and J by 3 bases, leaving 12 bases between them. Germline V gives CDR1 MDHEN, CDR2 SYDVKM. The CDR3 runs 13 residues. The CDR3 coding sequence is TGTGCCAGCAGCCAGGGATCTGGCTACGAGCAGTACTTC. It codes for CASSQGSGYEQYF.

CDR3 sequence: CASSYSTDTQYF. The CDR3 coding sequence is TGTGCCAGCAGTTATAGCACAGATACGCAGTATTTT. This sequence joins TRBV7-2 and TRBJ2-3; D ambiguous. Germline V gene lookup returns CDR1 SGHTA and CDR2 FQGNSA. This CDR3 region has 12 residues. V dropped 6 bases and J dropped 0 bases, with 4 bases sitting between them. Variable domain in full (rest from reference TRBV7-2 and TRBJ2-3): GAGVSQSPSNKVTEKGKDVELRCDPISGHTALYWYRQSLGQGLEFLIYFQGNSAPDKSGLPSDRFSAERTGGSVSTLTIQRTQQEDSAVYLCASSYSTDTQYFGPGTRLTVL.

The rearrangement uses TRBV10-3 and TRBJ1-2, with a weak D call TRBD1 (6 bases). CDR1 ENHRY and CDR2 SYGVKD come from the germline V gene. The V end lost 7 bases, the J end lost 0 bases, and 15 bases lay between the germline ends. The length of the CDR3 is 15 residues. In DNA form, the CDR3 reads TGTGCCATCACTCCGGACAGTGGAGCTAACTATGGCTACACCTTC. It is translated as CAITPDSGANYGYTF.

The chain carries TRBV6-5 and TRBJ2-7; D may be TRBD1 (6 bases). CDR3 length equals 12 residues. CDR1 and CDR2 from the germline V gene are MNHEY and SVGAGI. Deletions cut 11 bases from V and 3 bases from J, with 14 bases between. The CDR3 reads CAVTGLLYEQYF. The CDR3 bases are TGTGCCGTCACAGGGCTGCTCTACGAGCAGTACTTC.

Only a few counts were recorded for this clone. V usage is TRBV6-6 and J usage is TRBJ2-5; 7 bases are shared with TRBD1. This CDR3 contains 14 residues. Per the germline V gene, CDR1 is MNHNY and CDR2 is SVGAGI (reference sequence). V was pared by 7 bases and J by 1 base, with 6 bases of the junction left unmatched. Written as DNA, the CDR3 is TGTGCCAGCACCGCCACAGGGGTCCAAGAGACCCAGTACTTC. Amino acid sequence: CASTATGVQETQYF.

The chain is built from TRBV15 and TRBJ2-7, with D uncertain. Trimming removed 0 bases at V and 0 bases at J, with 9 bases between. This CDR3 is built from 15 residues. CDR1 is LNHNV, CDR2 YYDKDF, per germline (reference sequence). This CDR3 is CATSRDRRTSYEQYF. The CDR3 DNA sequence: TGTGCCACCAGCAGAGATCGAAGGACCTCCTACGAGCAGTACTTC.

The chain couples TRBV29-1 to TRBJ1-1; no definite D call. Germline V CDR1 and CDR2: SQVTM, ANQGSEA. V shed 5 bases and J shed 5 bases, with 12 bases lying between them. CDR3 size: 12 residues. CDR3 region: CSVYKGSTEAFF. The CDR3 nucleotides read TGCAGCGTTTATAAAGGATCTACTGAAGCTTTCTTT. The full variable domain, its missing parts supplied by reference TRBV29-1 and TRBJ1-1, is SAVISQKPSRDICQRGTSLTIQCQVDSQVTMMFWYRQQPGQSLTLIATANQGSEATYESGFVIDKFPISRPNLTFSTLTVSNMSPEDSSIYLCSVYKGSTEAFFGQGTRLTVV.

V usage is TRBV28 and J usage is TRBJ2-7; D remains unclear. There are 12 residues in the CDR3. Trimming shortened V by 2 bases and J by 3 bases, and 5 bases separated the two germline ends. Germline V gives CDR1 MDHEN, CDR2 SYDVKM. The CDR3 DNA is TGTGCCAGCAGTTTAGAGTACTACGAGCAGTACTTC. It translates to CASSLEYYEQYF. The full variable domain, rest sourced from reference TRBV28 and TRBJ2-7, is DVKVTQSSRYLVKRTGEKVFLECVQDMDHENMFWYRQDPGLGLRLIYFSYDVKMKEKGDIPEGYSVSREKKERFSLILESASTNQTSMYLCASSLEYYEQYFGPGTRLTVT.

The CDR3 DNA follows: TGCGCCAGCAGAGCATACAGGTTCCCTCCCCACGAGCAGTACTTC. This encodes CASRAYRFPPHEQYF. The chain uses TRBV5-1 and TRBJ2-7; tentative D call: TRBD1 (5 bases). CDR1 and CDR2 (germline): SGHRS, YFSETQ. The CDR3 covers 15 residues. V was trimmed by 5 bases and J by 5 bases, leaving 20 bases between them.

The rearrangement uses TRBV21-1 and TRBJ2-1; the table's D call TRBD2 went unverified against the DNA. TRBV21-1 is a pseudogene locus. The CDR3 is 14 residues long. CDR3 DNA sequence: TGTGCCAACTACGCGGGCCCCTCCTACAATGAGCAGTTCTTC. The encoded protein is CANYAGPSYNEQFF.

The rearrangement uses TRBV4-3 and TRBJ2-5; 9 bases agree with TRBD2. Unmatched junction bases numbered 11, after V lost 1 base and J lost 5 bases. The CDR3 is 17 residues long. Germline V gives CDR1 LGHNA, CDR2 YSLEER. The CDR3 DNA sequence: TGCGCCAGCAGCCAAGTTGGCTTAGCGGGAGAGTTTGAGACCCAGTACTTC. This encodes CASSQVGLAGEFETQYF.

This chain links TRBV28 with TRBJ2-3; no clear D. The CDR3 is 17 residues long. V dropped 3 bases and J dropped 1 base, with 17 bases sitting between them. The germline V gene encodes CDR1 MDHEN and CDR2 SYDVKM. Written as DNA, the CDR3 is TGTGCCAGCAGTTTGAGATCGGAACATGTGCGCACAGATACGCAGTATTTT. This gives the protein CASSLRSEHVRTDTQYF. The whole variable domain, remainder taken from reference TRBV28 and TRBJ2-3, is DVKVTQSSRYLVKRTGEKVFLECVQDMDHENMFWYRQDPGLGLRLIYFSYDVKMKEKGDIPEGYSVSREKKERFSLILESASTNQTSMYLCASSLRSEHVRTDTQYFGPGTRLTVL.

The chain has TRBV15 and TRBJ1-5; D not certain. The germline V and J ends were trimmed by 0 bases and 3 bases, with 9 bases remaining between them. CDR1 is LNHNV and CDR2 is YYDKDF in the germline V gene (reference sequence). This CDR3 contains 15 residues. The CDR3 spells CATSRDLGSNQPQHF. The CDR3 DNA follows: TGTGCCACCAGCAGAGACCTCGGATCCAATCAGCCCCAGCATTTT.

The rearrangement joins TRBV29-1 to TRBJ2-3, with a weak D call TRBD2 (6 bases). This CDR3 region has 14 residues. V was pared by 1 base and J by 3 bases, with 11 bases between. Germline-derived CDR1 and CDR2 are SQVTM and ANQGSEA. The CDR3 loop is CSVEGHRGTDTQYF. CDR3 coding DNA: TGCAGCGTTGAAGGACACCGGGGGACAGATACGCAGTATTTT.

This rearrangement joins TRBV27 to TRBJ2-1; 9 positions match TRBD1. V was pared by 4 bases and J by 8 bases, with 9 bases of the junction left unmatched. This CDR3 has 15 residues. Germline assignment: CDR1 MNHEY and CDR2 SMNVEV (reference sequence). The CDR3 loop reads CASSWTGDVLYEQFF. The DNA for the CDR3 is TGTGCCAGCAGTTGGACAGGGGACGTCCTCTATGAGCAGTTCTTC.

This clone has only a few counts. CDR3 in DNA: TGCAGCGCCCTAGGGGGTTCCTACGAGCAGTACTTC. The encoded protein is CSALGGSYEQYF. This sequence joins TRBV29-1 and TRBJ2-7, with D maybe TRBD1 (6 bases). The germline gives CDR1 SQVTM, CDR2 ANQGSEA. The CDR3 extends over 12 amino acids. The germline V and J ends were trimmed by 7 bases and 1 base, with 11 bases remaining between them.

The sample holds a few counts of this clone. One end of the junction varies from germline; a read error may be responsible. The V call is TRBV27, the J call TRBJ2-7; D is unresolved. The CDR3 has 14 residues. CDR1 and CDR2 from the germline V gene are MNHEY and SMNVEV (reference sequence). The CDR3 reads CASSLSGISHEQYF. In DNA, the CDR3 is TGTGCCAGCAGTTTATCTGGGATCTCCCACGAGCAGTACTTC.

The chain couples TRBV27 to TRBJ2-3; D might be TRBD2 (6 bases). There are 16 residues in the CDR3. Germline V CDR1 and CDR2: MNHEY, SMNVEV (reference sequence). V shed 5 bases and J shed 4 bases, with 19 bases lying between them. The CDR3 DNA reads as TGTGCCAGCAGTACCCTGCAGGGAGGTCGCGCAGATACGCAGTATTTT. The encoded protein is CASSTLQGGRADTQYF.